The rows below give T cell receptor beta chains drawn from one sample of a study of T cell repertoires in cytomegalovirus infection. TCRdb redid the calling of the reads with MiXCR, one entry per CDR3 protein. Of a few hundred thousand distinct CDR3 sequences in the sample, roughly 13% are singletons; the top ten hold around 9%. Sequences were obtained from PBMCs. These receptor sequences come from a human donor in good health (CMV status not recorded). Some clones in this sample may be carry-over from other donors' samples. Both conserved end residues are part of each CDR3. A D gene is named only where the DNA matches it firmly. The size of a clone is reported for some rows only, either as once, few or many, or as a class for expanded clones.

>TRBV10-3|.|TRBJ1-6|.
TGTGCCATCAGTGAGGGGAACTCCTATAATTCACCCCTCCACTTT
CAISEGNSYNSPLHF
>TRBV20-1|few|TRBJ2-7|.
TGCAGTGCTAGAGATAGGTCAGGGAAGAACGAGCAGTACTTC
CSARDRSGKNEQYF
>TRBV6-8|.|TRBJ1-1|TRBD1
TGTGCCAGCAGTTACACGCCAGGGGGAATCATGAACACTGAAGCTTTCTTT
CASSYTPGGIMNTEAFF
>TRBV28|.|TRBJ1-5|.
TGTGCCAGCAGCTCGGGGGGGGGGCTAAAGCCCCAGCAATTT
CASSSGGGLKPQQF
>TRBV20-1|few|TRBJ2-7|TRBD1
TGCAGTGCTAGGGACAGGGGCTACTCCTACGAGCAGTACTTC
CSARDRGYSYEQYF
>TRBV12-3/TRBV12-4|few|TRBJ2-7|TRBD2
TGTGCCAGCAGTCATCACGGGACTAGCGGCTCCTACGAGCAGTACTTC
CASSHHGTSGSYEQYF
>TRBV20-1|many|TRBJ2-2|.
TGCAGTGCTAGAGAGGGAGTGAGGGAGCTGTTTTTT
CSAREGVRELFF
>TRBV7-3|many|TRBJ2-2|.
TGTGCCAGCAGCTGGGACACCTACACCGGGGAGCTGTTTTTT
CASSWDTYTGELFF
>TRBV6-6|many|TRBJ2-1|TRBD1
TGTGCCAGCAGTTACTCGGGACAGGGGGAGTTCTTC
CASSYSGQGEFF
>TRBV25-1|once|TRBJ2-5|.
TGTGCCAGCAGTGAGGCCGGGGCGGGCCTTCAAGAGACCCAGTACTTC
CASSEAGAGLQETQYF
>TRBV7-3|few|TRBJ2-1|TRBD1
TGTGCCAGCAGCTTAGGTACAGGGGTCTACAATGAGCAGTTCTTC
CASSLGTGVYNEQFF
>TRBV20-1|.|TRBJ2-3|TRBD2
TGCAGTGCTAGACAAGCGGGGGGCACAGATACGCAGTATTTT
CSARQAGGTDTQYF
>TRBV2|.|TRBJ1-2|.
TGTGCCAGCAGTCGATACAGGTCATCCTATGACTACACCTTC
CASSRYRSSYDYTF
>TRBV7-2|many|TRBJ2-4|.
TGTGCCAGCAGCTTGGTGGGAAAAGACAAAAACATTCAGTACTTC
CASSLVGKDKNIQYF
>TRBV7-8|many|TRBJ1-5|.
TGTGCCAGCAGCGTCGACTTGAATCAGCCCCAGCATTTT
CASSVDLNQPQHF
>TRBV7-8|many|TRBJ1-6|.
TGTGCCAGCAGGGCGGGGCAGACCCTTTATAATTCACCCCTCCACTTT
CASRAGQTLYNSPLHF
>TRBV2|few|TRBJ2-2|.
TGTGCCAGCAGTCCGTGGACTGGCGGGGAGCTGTTTTTT
CASSPWTGGELFF
>TRBV6-2/TRBV6-3|many|TRBJ1-1|.
TGTGCCAGCAGTTACTCGATGGGCGGTAACACTGAAGCTTTCTTT
CASSYSMGGNTEAFF
>TRBV20-1|.|TRBJ2-5|.
TGCAGTGCTGGGCCACATAGCCTTCAAGAGACCCAGTACTTC
CSAGPHSLQETQYF
>TRBV6-2/TRBV6-3|.|TRBJ1-2|.
TGTGCCAGCAGCCTCCCCCGTGAGGGCCCCGGCTACACCTTC
CASSLPREGPGYTF
>TRBV7-9|many|TRBJ2-1|.
TGTGCCAGCAGCTCACAATCCTACAATGAGCAGTTCTTC
CASSSQSYNEQFF
>TRBV14|.|TRBJ1-1|TRBD1
TGTGCCAGCAGCCAACTCGGGACAGACAGAATGAACACTGAAGCTTTCTTT
CASSQLGTDRMNTEAFF
>TRBV29-1|.|TRBJ1-4|.
TGCAGCGTTGAAGACCAGGGCAGGGTTGAGGGAAAACTGTTTTTT
CSVEDQGRVEGKLFF
>TRBV4-1|.|TRBJ2-5|.
TGTGCCAGCAGCCAAGAGGCCACCTCTGGGGCGGAGACCCAGTACTTC
CASSQEATSGAETQYF
>TRBV20-1|few|TRBJ2-7|TRBD2
TGCAGTGCTAGAAACCCCTCTAGCGGGAGGGCCTACGAGCAGTACTTC
CSARNPSSGRAYEQYF
>TRBV7-2|many|TRBJ2-7|TRBD2
TGTGCCAGCAGCTGGCTAGCGGGGGGCGCCTACGAGCAGTACTTC
CASSWLAGGAYEQYF
>TRBV5-5|many|TRBJ2-2|.
TGTGCCAGCAGGCCAGGGGCGGCCGGGGAGCTGTTTTTT
CASRPGAAGELFF
>TRBV3-1|.|TRBJ1-2|.
TGTGCCAGCAGCCAAGAGGAGAGAGCGATGTCCTATGGCTACACCTTC
CASSQEERAMSYGYTF
>TRBV6-5|few|TRBJ1-4|.
TGTGCCAGCAGTCGATTCGGTGGGGGGGTTATCCAGTGGGCGCTGTTTTTT
CASSRFGGGVIQWALFF
>TRBV14|many|TRBJ1-1|.
TGTGCCAGCAGCCAAGATACAGCATTCCTGAACACTGAAGCTTTCTTT
CASSQDTAFLNTEAFF
>TRBV20-1|.|TRBJ2-7|.
TGCAGTGCTAGGGGGTGGGACTTAAGCTCCTACGAGCAGTACTTC
CSARGWDLSSYEQYF
>TRBV7-6|many|TRBJ2-1|TRBD1
TGTGCCAGCAGCTCCCTAACAGGGGGTCTTTACAATGAGCAGTTCTTC
CASSSLTGGLYNEQFF
>TRBV25-1|.|TRBJ1-5|.
TGTGCCAGCAGTGAATGGAGGGTGCATCAGCCCCAGCATTTT
CASSEWRVHQPQHF
>TRBV20-1|.|TRBJ2-4|.
TGCAGTGCACCACAGGCGCCCCAAAACATTCAGTACTTC
CSAPQAPQNIQYF
>TRBV28|many|TRBJ2-5|.
TGTGCCAGCAGTTCCCAGGGGGGAAAGACCCAGTACTTC
CASSSQGGKTQYF
>TRBV6-5|few|TRBJ2-7|TRBD2
TGTGCCAGCAGTTACGGGACTAGCGGGGGTTACGAGCAGTACTTC
CASSYGTSGGYEQYF
>TRBV6-2/TRBV6-3|many|TRBJ2-3|.
TGTGCCAGCAGTTACGGAACAGGGTGGGCAGATACGCAGTATTTT
CASSYGTGWADTQYF
>TRBV14|.|TRBJ1-2|.
TGTGCCAGCAGCGGACGCATCGGCTCTAACTATGGCTACACCTTC
CASSGRIGSNYGYTF
>TRBV20-1|few|TRBJ1-2|TRBD1
TGCAGTGCTAGAGATCCGGGACAGGGCTATGGCTACACCTTC
CSARDPGQGYGYTF
>TRBV20-1|.|TRBJ2-7|.
TGCAGTGCTAGAGTCGGGCGGGGAGCCTACGAGCAGTACTTC
CSARVGRGAYEQYF
>TRBV12-3/TRBV12-4|.|TRBJ2-1|TRBD2
TGTGCCAGCAGTTTCTTTAGCGGGGGAAACAATGAGCAGTTCTTC
CASSFFSGGNNEQFF
>TRBV20-1|.|TRBJ1-2|TRBD1
TGCAGTGCTAGGGGGACAGGGGAGTACTATGGCTACACCTTC
CSARGTGEYYGYTF
>TRBV25-1|.|TRBJ1-4|.
TGTGCCAGCAGTATTCCCGGGACGGGTAATGAAAAACTGTTTTTT
CASSIPGTGNEKLFF
>TRBV19|.|TRBJ2-3|.
TGTGCCAGTAGTATACTAGGCACCCTGGAGGGCACAGATACGCAGTATTTT
CASSILGTLEGTDTQYF
>TRBV20-1|few|TRBJ2-7|.
TGCAGTGCTGCAGGGGGGCAGCGGCGGAACGCCTACGAGCAGTACTTC
CSAAGGQRRNAYEQYF
>TRBV7-2|many|TRBJ1-3|.
TGTGCCAGCAGCTTTTCGCCTGGAAACACCATATATTTT
CASSFSPGNTIYF
>TRBV4-3|.|TRBJ2-1|.
TGCGCCAGCAGCCAAGAAACGGGATGGTACAATGAGCAGTTCTTC
CASSQETGWYNEQFF
>TRBV7-6|many|TRBJ2-1|.
TGTGCCAGCAGCTTACAACCAGGGGCGCGCCTAAACAATGAGCAGTTCTTC
CASSLQPGARLNNEQFF
>TRBV7-2|few|TRBJ2-2|.
TGTGCCAGCAGCGACCATATGGCGGGCGAGCTGTTTTTT
CASSDHMAGELFF
>TRBV20-1|.|TRBJ1-2|.
TGCAGTGCTAGAGATTGGGGTCGGCAGCTCTATGGCTACACCTTC
CSARDWGRQLYGYTF
>TRBV7-8|many|TRBJ2-3|TRBD2
TGTGCCAGCAGCTTAGGGGGACTAGCGGGGATGACGCAGTATTTT
CASSLGGLAGMTQYF
>TRBV4-3|.|TRBJ1-4|.
TGCGCCAGCAGCCAAGACGGGGAGTCCACAACTAATGAAAAACTGTTTTTT
CASSQDGESTTNEKLFF
>TRBV18|few|TRBJ2-3|TRBD1
TGTGCCAGCTCACTGGGACAGGCCCCCACAGATACGCAGTATTTT
CASSLGQAPTDTQYF
>TRBV4-1|many|TRBJ2-7|TRBD2
TGCGCCAGCAGCCTCACACCCCCCGGTGCGGGGGGAACCTACGAGCAGTACTTC
CASSLTPPGAGGTYEQYF